Described below is a single T cell receptor (beta chain) sequence and its context. The sample is drawn from a study of patients and donors after allogeneic stem cell transplantation. Each CDR3 protein gets one entry after TCRdb re-called the RT-PCR reads with MiXCR. The sample includes 150,000 or so distinct CDR3 sequences, about 24% seen only once; the top ten take roughly 27%. This sequence originates from a human donor who was either an allogeneic HSCT recipient or a stem cell or donor lymphocyte infusion donor (not recorded which). It is not recorded whose cells these are; they may come from a transplant donor. What was sequenced was blood, either unsorted or a sorted T cell fraction (not recorded which).

The chain's CDR3 is CASSQELVRQNTEAFF. In nucleotides, the CDR3 is TGCGCCAGCAGCCAAGAATTGGTACGGCAGAACACTGAAGCTTTCTTT. The V gene is TRBV4-1, the J gene TRBJ1-1; D is ambiguous. CDR3 length equals 16 residues. Germline CDR1 and CDR2: MGHRA and YSYEKL. V was trimmed by 0 bases and J by 1 base, leaving 12 bases between them.